These 32 T cell receptor beta chains were all obtained from the same sample, sequenced in a study of blood T cell repertoires in COVID-19. Data came from immunoSEQ multiplex PCR; TCRdb stores just in-frame clones and leaves some out. The data contain about 58,000 clones, 88% of them seen just once; the ten biggest clones take up 7% to 9%. Sequenced material: peripheral blood. Every receptor here comes from a woman between 65 and 79 years old with active COVID-19.

V gene TRBV19 combines with J gene TRBJ2-7; 8 nucleotides match TRBD2. The CDR3 sequence is 15 residues long. With V trimmed by 4 bases and J by 4 bases, 9 bases remained unmatched. Per germline, CDR1 LNHDA and CDR2 SQIVND (reference sequence). This chain's CDR3 is CASSTDRGGGYEQYF. The CDR3 nucleotides read TGTGCCAGTAGTACGGACCGGGGGGGCGGTTACGAGCAGTACTTC.

The chain couples TRBV6-1 to TRBJ2-5, with a tentative D call TRBD1 (6 bases). V was cut by 1 base and J by 0 bases, with 12 bases left in between. Germline V gene lookup returns CDR1 MNHNS and CDR2 SASEGT. CDR3 length: 16 amino acids. CDR3: CASSEEVGGYQETQYF. CDR3 DNA sequence: TGTGCCAGCAGTGAAGAGGTAGGGGGTTACCAAGAGACCCAGTACTTC.

This sequence joins TRBV28 and TRBJ1-2; maybe TRBD1 (6 bases). Between the trimmed V and J ends, which lost 6 bases and 0 bases, there was a span of 14 bases. The germline CDR1 and CDR2 sequences are MDHEN and SYDVKM. The CDR3 extends over 15 amino acids. CDR3 nucleotides: TGTGCCAGCAGCCCACATACAGGGCCTAACTATGGCTACACCTTC. Protein product: CASSPHTGPNYGYTF.

The J gene is TRBJ1-5, the V gene TRBV7-2; TRBD1 is a possible D gene (6 bases). Trimming pared 2 bases from V and 6 bases from J, leaving 14 bases between. Germline CDR1 reads SGHTA; CDR2 reads FQGNSA. CDR3 length: 15 amino acids. CDR3 sequence (DNA): TGTGCCAGCAGCTTACCACAGGGATATGCTCAGCCCCAGCATTTT. It codes for CASSLPQGYAQPQHF.

The rearrangement uses TRBV28 and TRBJ2-7; a possible D gene is TRBD1 (7 bases). Trimming stripped 4 bases from V and 3 bases from J, with 34 bases between. Germline V gene sequence: CDR1 MDHEN, CDR2 SYDVKM. The CDR3 has 21 amino acids. CDR3 sequence: CASSSPKPLTGLLAKVYEQYF. In DNA, the CDR3 is TGTGCCAGCAGTTCCCCGAAACCCTTGACAGGGCTCCTAGCGAAGGTCTACGAGCAGTACTTC.

The chain employs TRBV7-3 and TRBJ1-2; D gene uncertain. The CDR3 length is 12 residues. With 3 bases removed from V and 4 bases from J, the gap between germline ends came to 6 bases. The germline V gene encodes CDR1 SGHTA and CDR2 FQGTGA. CDR3 in DNA: TGTGCCAGCAGCTTGACGGGCTATGGCTACACCTTC. It codes for CASSLTGYGYTF.

The J gene is TRBJ1-2, the V gene TRBV7-9; a possible D gene is TRBD1 (6 bases). From germline, CDR1 is SEHNR and CDR2 FQNEAQ (reference sequence). Trimming removed 1 base at V and 4 bases at J, with 13 bases between. This CDR3 is 15 amino acids long. The CDR3: CASSLDTGMTYGYTF. CDR3 bases: TGTGCCAGCAGCTTAGATACAGGGATGACCTATGGCTACACCTTC.

The chain uses TRBV4-1 and TRBJ2-1; TRBD2 matches 14 bases. Trimming removed 0 bases from V and 6 bases from J; junction bases left unmatched: 7. The CDR3 totals 18 residues. CDR1 is MGHRA and CDR2 is YSYEKL in the germline V gene. The chain's CDR3 is CASSQERGLAGAINEQFF. The CDR3 DNA is TGCGCCAGCAGCCAAGAAAGGGGACTAGCGGGAGCGATCAATGAGCAGTTCTTC.

The table lists this clone with a count of one. The V and J genes are TRBV9 and TRBJ1-2, with D tentatively TRBD1 (5 bases). The CDR3 is made up of 16 amino acids. From germline, CDR1 is SGDLS and CDR2 YYNGEE. V was pared by 3 bases and J by 2 bases, with 17 bases between. The CDR3 loop is CASSARVGRKNYGYTF. The DNA of the CDR3 is TGTGCCAGCAGCGCCCGGGTGGGGCGGAAAAACTATGGCTACACCTTC. The full variable domain, completed using reference TRBV9 and TRBJ1-2, is DSGVTQTPKHLITATGQRVTLRCSPRSGDLSVYWYQQSLDQGLQFLIQYYNGEERAKGNILERFSAQQFPDLHSELNLSSLELGDSALYFCASSARVGRKNYGYTFGSGTRLTVV.

The CDR3 region is CASSFPLAKNIQYF. In nucleotides, the CDR3 is TGTGCCAGCAGTTTCCCCCTAGCCAAAAACATTCAGTACTTC. The chain is built from TRBV28 and TRBJ2-4; D ambiguous. Trimming took off 3 bases at V and 0 bases at J, with 6 bases between the two ends. CDR1 is MDHEN, CDR2 SYDVKM, per germline. This CDR3 comprises 14 residues.

The rearrangement joins TRBV7-3 to TRBJ2-3; TRBD1 matches at 11 bases. V trimming: 2 bases; J trimming: 2 bases; junction bases outside the gene matches: 18. Germline values: CDR1 SGHTA, CDR2 FQGTGA. This CDR3 is 21 amino acids long. CDR3 sequence (DNA): TGTGCCAGCAGCTTACAACAGTCGGACAGGGGGCATGATTATTCCACAGATACGCAGTATTTT. As protein: CASSLQQSDRGHDYSTDTQYF.

The V call is TRBV7-3, the J call TRBJ2-3; D unclear. Looked up from germline, CDR1 is SGHTA and CDR2 is FQGTGA. CDR3 size: 13 residues. The germline V and J ends were trimmed by 6 bases and 0 bases, with 7 bases remaining between them. The CDR3 coding sequence is TGTGCCAGCAGACTGACAAGCACAGATACGCAGTATTTT. Its translation is CASRLTSTDTQYF.

The CDR3 DNA is TGTGCCAGCAGTGACTTGGGACAGGGCTATGGCTACACCTTC. It specifies CASSDLGQGYGYTF. V and J are TRBV6-4 and TRBJ1-2; TRBD1 agrees at 9 bases. The CDR3 covers 14 residues. CDR1 is MRHNA, CDR2 SNTAGT, per germline. Unmatched junction bases numbered 1, after V lost 1 base and J lost 4 bases.

The gene calls are TRBV24-1 and TRBJ1-5; unclear D gene. The CDR3 sequence is 14 residues long. V shed 2 bases and J shed 3 bases, with 7 bases lying between them. Per the germline V gene, CDR1 is KGHDR and CDR2 is SFDVKD. CDR3 in DNA: TGTGCCACCAGTGATTCCCTGTACAATCAGCCCCAGCATTTT. Translating gives CATSDSLYNQPQHF.

The genes are TRBV14 and TRBJ2-5, with D possibly matching TRBD2 (5 bases). Germline V CDR1 and CDR2: SGHDN, FVKESK. V gave up 2 bases and J gave up 2 bases, with 9 bases separating them. The CDR3 runs to 14 residues. As DNA, the CDR3 is TGTGCCAGCAGCCAAATGAGGGATCAAGAGACCCAGTACTTC. Translation gives CASSQMRDQETQYF.

The V gene is TRBV5-1, the J gene TRBJ1-2; weak D call: TRBD1 (5 bases). V was clipped by 3 bases and J by 4 bases, with 16 bases between them. The CDR3 has 15 amino acids. Germline V gene data show CDR1 as SGHRS and CDR2 as YFSETQ. Here the CDR3 DNA reads TGCGCCAGCAGCTCCTCCAGGGAAGTGGGCTATGGCTACACCTTC. It translates to CASSSSREVGYGYTF.

The CDR3 region is CSVDVQGYPHEQYF. The CDR3, as DNA: TGCAGCGTTGATGTGCAGGGTTATCCCCACGAGCAGTACTTC. This sequence joins TRBV29-1 and TRBJ2-7, with D possibly being TRBD1 (5 bases). The CDR3 is made up of 14 amino acids. V gave up 3 bases and J gave up 5 bases, with 17 bases separating them. Looked up from germline, CDR1 is SQVTM and CDR2 is ANQGSEA.

CDR3 nucleotide sequence: TGCGCCAGCAGCTTATCGGTCCGGGACAGGGTATCCTATGGCTACACCTTC. It encodes CASSLSVRDRVSYGYTF. The chain has TRBV5-1 and TRBJ1-2, with TRBD1 identical over 9 bases. The CDR3 sequence is 17 residues long. Germline loops: CDR1 SGHRS, CDR2 YFSETQ. V lost 2 bases to trimming and J lost 4 bases; unmatched junction nucleotides: 12. Drawing the rest from reference TRBV5-1 and TRBJ1-2, the complete variable domain is KAGVTQTPRYLIKTRGQQVTLSCSPISGHRSVSWYQQTPGQGLQFLFEYFSETQRNKGNFPGRFSGRQFSNSRSEMNVSTLELGDSALYLCASSLSVRDRVSYGYTFGSGTRLTVV.

The rearrangement joins TRBV5-1 to TRBJ1-5; maybe TRBD1 (6 bases). Trimming removed 2 bases from V and 6 bases from J, with 15 bases in between. There are 15 residues in the CDR3. CDR1 SGHRS and CDR2 YFSETQ come from the germline V gene. The DNA of the CDR3 is TGCGCCAGCAGCTTAGGGGGGGCGCAGGGTCAGCCCCAGCATTTT. It is translated as CASSLGGAQGQPQHF. Complete variable domain (other parts from reference TRBV5-1 and TRBJ1-5): KAGVTQTPRYLIKTRGQQVTLSCSPISGHRSVSWYQQTPGQGLQFLFEYFSETQRNKGNFPGRFSGRQFSNSRSEMNVSTLELGDSALYLCASSLGGAQGQPQHFGDGTRLSIL.

The rearrangement links TRBV7-3 to TRBJ2-1; 9 bases align to TRBD1. This CDR3 has 11 residues. The germline V gene encodes CDR1 SGHTA and CDR2 FQGTGA. V lost 3 bases to trimming and J lost 12 bases; unmatched junction nucleotides: 0. DNA of the CDR3: TGTGCCAGCAGCTTGGGACAGGGGCAGTTCTTC. This codes for CASSLGQGQFF. Supplemented by reference TRBV7-3 and TRBJ2-1, the full variable domain reads GAGVSQTPSNKVTEKGKYVELRCDPISGHTALYWYRQSLGQGPEFLIYFQGTGAADDSGLPNDRFFAVRPEGSVSTLKIQRTERGDSAVYLCASSLGQGQFFGPGTRLTVL.

J is TRBJ2-3 and V is TRBV29-1, with 7 bases identical to TRBD1. The CDR3 extends over 15 amino acids. V gave up 4 bases and J gave up 3 bases; unmatched junction bases: 10. Germline V lookup: CDR1 SQVTM, CDR2 ANQGSEA. The CDR3 DNA follows: TGCAGCGTTGCACACAGGGGATTGAGTACAGATACGCAGTATTTT. It is translated as CSVAHRGLSTDTQYF.

The chain combines TRBV6-1 with TRBJ1-2, with D maybe TRBD1 (5 bases). Deletions cut 3 bases from V and 1 base from J, with 12 bases between. The CDR3 is 15 amino acids. Germline CDR1 and CDR2: MNHNS and SASEGT. The DNA of the CDR3 is TGTGCCAGCAGTGACCGACGACAGTATAACTATGGCTACACCTTC. It translates to CASSDRRQYNYGYTF.

V usage is TRBV2 and J usage is TRBJ2-7, with 10 positions matching TRBD2. The CDR3 extends over 14 amino acids. Germline V gives CDR1 SNHLY, CDR2 FYNNEI. V lost 4 bases, J lost 9 bases, and 9 bases stayed unmatched. DNA of the CDR3: TGTGCCAGCAGTGTGTCTAGCGGGAGTCAGGCGCAGTACTTC. Translation gives CASSVSSGSQAQYF.

The table lists this clone with a count of one. J is TRBJ1-1 and V is TRBV7-9; D may be TRBD1 (6 bases). The V gene's germline CDR1 is SEHNR and CDR2 FQNEAQ (reference sequence). Trimming removed 5 bases from V and 3 bases from J, with 10 bases in between. The CDR3 is 13 residues long. CDR3 amino acids: CASSPTGYTEAFF. The DNA of the CDR3 is TGTGCCAGCAGCCCTACAGGGTACACTGAAGCTTTCTTT.

The chain joins TRBV7-9 to TRBJ2-7; perhaps TRBD2 as D (5 bases). CDR1 is SEHNR, CDR2 FQNEAQ, per germline (reference sequence). Trimming pared 2 bases from V and 0 bases from J, leaving 20 bases between. This CDR3 is built from 18 residues. The CDR3 sequence is CASSLTSPQSSYSYEQYF. CDR3 in DNA: TGTGCCAGCAGCTTAACATCCCCCCAGTCTAGCTACTCCTACGAGCAGTACTTC.

The V call is TRBV6-5, the J call TRBJ2-1, with 11 nucleotides matching TRBD2. The CDR3 totals 15 residues. The V gene end was trimmed by 7 bases and the J gene end by 6 bases; junction bases not matched to a gene: 8. From germline, CDR1 is MNHEY and CDR2 SVGAGI. DNA of the CDR3: TGTGCCAGCACTCTAGCGGGAGGTCTGGGCAATGAGCAGTTCTTC. It yields the protein CASTLAGGLGNEQFF.

The chain is built from TRBV4-1 and TRBJ2-1; TRBD2 matches 12 bases. The V gene's germline CDR1 is MGHRA and CDR2 YSYEKL. The trim removed 0 bases at V and 0 bases at J, leaving 6 bases unmatched. This CDR3 is built from 19 residues. The CDR3 nucleotides are TGCGCCAGCAGCCAAGATTGGACTAGCGGGGAAAGCTCCTACAATGAGCAGTTCTTC. Translating it yields CASSQDWTSGESSYNEQFF.

The rearrangement joins TRBV6-5 to TRBJ2-7; 9 positions agree with TRBD2. Germline loops: CDR1 MNHEY, CDR2 SVGAGI. V shed 7 bases, J shed 7 bases, and the junction held 11 bases outside the gene matches. This CDR3 is built from 14 residues. Here the CDR3 DNA reads TGTGCCAGCATTTGGCGGGAGGGCCCGGGAGAGCAGTACTTC. Its protein product is CASIWREGPGEQYF.

In this sample, this clone turned up a few times. V is TRBV5-1 and J is TRBJ2-5; 9 positions agree with TRBD2. J was trimmed by 5 bases and V by 1 base; bases with no gene match: 9. CDR3 length equals 16 residues. Germline values: CDR1 SGHRS, CDR2 YFSETQ. CDR3 bases: TGCGCCAGCAGCTTGTCGGGGTCGCGGGAGGGGGAGACCCAGTACTTC. Translated, it gives CASSLSGSREGETQYF.

The rearrangement links TRBV3-1 (or the pseudogene TRBV3-2) to TRBJ2-1, with 8 bases that match TRBD2. Germline V gene data show CDR1 as LGHDT and CDR2 as YNNKEL (reference sequence). The CDR3 contains 16 residues. The J segment lost 5 bases and the V segment lost 5 bases, leaving 11 bases of the junction unmatched. CDR3 loop: CASSSGMRAGDNEQFF. CDR3 bases: TGTGCCAGCAGCTCCGGAATGCGAGCGGGAGACAATGAGCAGTTCTTC.

The chain joins TRBV12-3 or TRBV12-4 to TRBJ2-7, with a tentative D call TRBD2 (5 bases). Trimming cost V 5 bases and J 7 bases, with 12 bases left between them. The CDR3 consists of 12 residues. The DNA for the CDR3 is TGTGCCAGCAGTCCGAACCGAGGGGAGCAGTACTTC. Translated: CASSPNRGEQYF.

The chain recombines TRBV5-1 with TRBJ2-2, with 10 bases identical to TRBD2. Germline values: CDR1 SGHRS, CDR2 YFSETQ. After removal of 1 base from V and 0 bases from J, the junction contained 0 bases not matched to a gene. There are 16 residues in the CDR3. CDR3 protein: CASSLTSGTNTGELFF. The CDR3 nucleotides are TGCGCCAGCAGCTTGACTAGCGGGACGAACACCGGGGAGCTGTTTTTT.